This T cell receptor beta chain stems from a study of blood T cell repertoires in COVID-19 (dated by TCRdb to the early 2020s). In the study overall: Collaborator samples came from the United States, Italy and Spain and covered acute and convalescent phases of COVID-19. The prospective study material was composed of cDNA or gDNA derived from T cells, B-cell-depleted T cells, or PBMCs. Subjects who had been exposed to COVID-19, were actively infected with it, or had recovered from it provided the deeply sampled blood TCRbeta repertoires that made up the dataset. The repertoires were made available in a free public database intended to serve as a resource for research on the immune response to SARS-CoV-2. Samples were obtained from the ongoing ImmuneRACE study (first 160 participants) and from 1,254 subjects provided by 6 global collaborators. The sample metadata nearly always contained a de-identified subject ID, COVID-19 status, age in years and sex. Where available, HLA class I and class II types were taken from metadata supplied by the sample provider and were not determined by assay-based typing. Study-wide conclusions, independent of this receptor: The amount of clinical and demographic metadata varied by source and participant and was provided uncurated.

The CDR3 numbers 15 residues from cysteine through phenylalanine. Just the 45-base CDR3 DNA is kept, in frame starting at base 1. CDR1 MDHEN and CDR2 SYDVKM were looked up in the germline V gene. V loses 5 bases of germline sequence and J loses 3 bases, and the interval between the two ends is 17 bases. This clone has just one count. It lacks a known antigen. No much larger clone is present one base from it, and per-base qualities are unavailable. TCRbeta CDR3 regions were amplified from genomic DNA using the immunoSEQ Assay, a bias-controlled multiplex PCR. As for the authors' bioinformatics: Nucleated cell counts per sample were estimated from amplification of reference gene primers within the assay. Sequence reads were collapsed and filtered to measure the absolute abundance of every unique TCRbeta CDR3 rearrangement. For each sample, productive Simpson clonality was calculated as the square root of Simpson's diversity index across productive rearrangements. TCRdb holds this immuneACCESS table with in-frame rearrangements only. Some clones are missing; in checked studies, unresolved V genes explain under half, and the rest has no known cause. V and J calls and clone size are those listed in that table; D and trimming were worked out from the DNA. In all, the sample holds 50,000 to 65,000 clones, and over 70% of those were seen once. Just under 6.5% of the sample is taken by the ten largest.

Each collaborating institution followed its own protocols to collect whole blood in K2EDTA tubes. For TCRbeta analysis, collaborator samples were shipped as frozen whole blood, as isolated PBMCs, or as DNA extracted from either sample type. The chain was built from TRBV28 and TRBJ2-7; D gene: possibly TRBD1, on 6 matching bases. This TCR came from a human donor in a cohort sampled during active COVID-19. Sequenced material: peripheral blood. The CDR3 is CASSTGQTIRYEQYF. The DNA is as follows: TGTGCCAGCAGTACAGGACAGACCATCCGCTACGAGCAGTACTTC.